Each of the 11 T cell receptor beta chains below was sequenced from the same sample in a study of shared clonotypes between healthy human individuals. Selected positively for CCR7 and CD45RO-negative, naive CD8 cells excluded terminally differentiated effector memory CD45RA+ cells. TCRdb keeps only in-frame clones here, not all; method: immunoSEQ multiplex PCR. The table includes about 2.1 million clones, 90% to 95% detected once. Sequencing input: naive CD8+ T cells from PBMCs. The receptors originated from a man between 18 and 29 years old in good health. Some clones in this sample may be carry-over from other donors' samples.

The rearrangement joins TRBV19 to TRBJ2-1, with D possibly matching TRBD1 (7 bases). Per germline, CDR1 LNHDA and CDR2 SQIVND (reference sequence). This CDR3 comprises 16 residues. The V end lost 1 base, the J end lost 8 bases, and 18 bases lay between the germline ends. CDR3 DNA sequence: TGTGCCAGTAGTATAGGACCCAGGGGGGTCCGCGATGAGCAGTTCTTC. The encoded protein is CASSIGPRGVRDEQFF.

The CDR3 here is CASSLVGGDRGTDTQYF. Here the CDR3 DNA reads TGTGCCAGCAGCTTAGTCGGAGGGGACAGGGGCACAGATACGCAGTATTTT. The chain links TRBV7-9 to TRBJ2-3; 9 bases line up with TRBD1. The V and J ends lost 1 base and 1 base, in that order; junction bases with no gene match: 6. The CDR3 runs to 17 residues. Germline CDR1 reads SEHNR; CDR2 reads FQNEAQ (reference sequence).

This clone was seen only once. The V call is TRBV6-5, the J call TRBJ1-2; D might be TRBD1 (6 bases). The CDR3 length is 13 residues. Germline-derived CDR1 and CDR2 are MNHEY and SVGAGI. The V gene lost 3 bases and the J gene lost 7 bases, with 12 bases spanning the gap. CDR3 amino acids: CASSYTGFRGYTF. The CDR3 region has the DNA TGTGCCAGCAGTTATACAGGGTTCCGTGGCTACACCTTC.

V usage is TRBV4-1 and J usage is TRBJ2-7; the match to TRBD2 covers 11 bases. The ends lost 4 bases at V and 0 bases at J; junction bases unmatched: 5. This CDR3 has 16 amino acids. Germline values: CDR1 MGHRA, CDR2 YSYEKL. Here the CDR3 DNA reads TGCGCCAGCAGCCGTCCCGGGACTAGCGGCTCCTACGAGCAGTACTTC. This encodes CASSRPGTSGSYEQYF.

Worth noting for this clone: The identical CDR3 is also encoded by other nucleotide sequences in the sample. This chain connects TRBV9 to TRBJ2-7; no reliable D call. Trimming removed 0 bases from V and 7 bases from J, with 5 bases in between. This CDR3 region has 11 residues. Germline values: CDR1 SGDLS, CDR2 YYNGEE. CDR3 protein: CASSVGAEQYF. CDR3 in DNA: TGTGCCAGCAGCGTAGGAGCGGAGCAGTACTTC.

The chain carries TRBV28 and TRBJ2-5, with 10 bases aligning to TRBD1. Per germline, CDR1 MDHEN and CDR2 SYDVKM. V gave up 2 bases and J gave up 2 bases; unmatched junction bases: 5. The CDR3 extends over 16 amino acids. The CDR3 spells CASSLVGQGSQETQYF. The CDR3 DNA reads as TGTGCCAGCAGTTTAGTGGGACAGGGGTCTCAAGAGACCCAGTACTTC.

The rearrangement joins TRBV9 to TRBJ2-1; tentatively, D is TRBD2 (5 bases). The CDR3 totals 15 residues. V was cut by 3 bases and J by 3 bases, with 13 bases left in between. In germline, CDR1 is SGDLS, CDR2 YYNGEE. CDR3 region: CASSEDGNFYNEQFF. In nucleotides, the CDR3 is TGTGCCAGCAGCGAGGACGGGAATTTCTACAATGAGCAGTTCTTC. Supplemented by reference TRBV9 and TRBJ2-1, the full variable domain reads DSGVTQTPKHLITATGQRVTLRCSPRSGDLSVYWYQQSLDQGLQFLIQYYNGEERAKGNILERFSAQQFPDLHSELNLSSLELGDSALYFCASSEDGNFYNEQFFGPGTRLTVL.

V is TRBV4-1 and J is TRBJ2-1, with a tentative D call TRBD2 (6 bases). The CDR3 spans 15 residues. Germline V CDR1 and CDR2: MGHRA, YSYEKL. Trimming left V 0 bases short and J 10 bases short, with 16 bases between. The CDR3 nucleotides are TGCGCCAGCAGCCAAGATGGCAGGGCGGGGAACGAGCAGTTCTTC. Translating gives CASSQDGRAGNEQFF.

The chain links TRBV28 to TRBJ2-3, with D possibly TRBD2 on 6 matching bases. The CDR3 is 15 residues long. The germline V gene encodes CDR1 MDHEN and CDR2 SYDVKM. V was trimmed by 4 bases and J by 5 bases, leaving 16 bases between them. CDR3 protein: CASSSTSRYGDTQYF. The CDR3 DNA sequence: TGTGCCAGCAGTTCTACTAGCCGGTATGGAGATACGCAGTATTTT.

The chain has TRBV7-6 and TRBJ1-5; 10 nucleotides agree with TRBD1. Germline trimming cut 5 bases from V and 3 bases from J; bases unmatched to any gene: 4. The CDR3 loop spans 15 amino acids. CDR1 and CDR2 from the germline V gene are SGHVS and FNYEAQ. Here the CDR3 DNA reads TGTGCCAGCAGCAGGGACAGGGGTCCCAATCAGCCCCAGCATTTT. Translation gives CASSRDRGPNQPQHF.

The chain uses TRBV6-1 and TRBJ2-7; TRBD2 matches at 8 bases. Germline loops: CDR1 MNHNS, CDR2 SASEGT. CDR3 size: 16 residues. V shed 4 bases, J shed 3 bases, and the junction held 11 bases outside the gene matches. DNA for the CDR3: TGTGCCAGCAGTGCGGGTAGCGGGAATAGGATCTACGAGCAGTACTTC. Translated, it gives CASSAGSGNRIYEQYF.